The 32 T cell receptor beta chains below come from one sample, sequenced in a study of chemoradiotherapy in HPV16-positive cancers. Sequencing was performed with immunoSEQ multiplex PCR; in TCRdb, only in-frame clones are kept and a portion is missing. The profile covers 950 to 1,000 clones, with 94% appearing a single time and about 4.5% taken by the ten largest. The source was tumor tissue, collected from a patient who underwent chemoradiotherapy. The origin of the receptors is a human donor with HPV-associated anogenital cancer.

CDR3 nucleotides: TGCGCCAGCAGCCAAGGGGCGCTGGGTGGAAACACCATATATTTT. This gives the protein CASSQGALGGNTIYF. The chain carries TRBV4-1 and TRBJ1-3; D not resolved. V was clipped by 1 base and J by 3 bases, with 10 bases between them. The germline V gene encodes CDR1 MGHRA and CDR2 YSYEKL. There are 15 residues in the CDR3.

V is TRBV7-6 and J is TRBJ2-4; 13 bases match TRBD2. The ends lost 2 bases at V and 1 base at J; junction bases unmatched: 11. Germline-derived CDR1 and CDR2 are SGHVS and FNYEAQ. The CDR3 totals 20 residues. CDR3 in DNA: TGTGCCAGCAGCTTAACTAGCGGGGGGGCGCTCTCGACGGCCAAAAACATTCAGTACTTC. This translates into CASSLTSGGALSTAKNIQYF.

The chain is built from TRBV5-1 and TRBJ2-3; D remains ambiguous. The ends were cut back, 0 bases at V and 4 bases at J, with 9 bases in the middle. The germline CDR1 and CDR2 sequences are SGHRS and YFSETQ. The CDR3 has 14 residues. CDR3 loop: CASSLGGGPDTQYF. DNA for the CDR3: TGCGCCAGCAGCTTGGGGGGTGGTCCAGATACGCAGTATTTT. Supplemented by reference TRBV5-1 and TRBJ2-3, the full variable domain reads KAGVTQTPRYLIKTRGQQVTLSCSPISGHRSVSWYQQTPGQGLQFLFEYFSETQRNKGNFPGRFSGRQFSNSRSEMNVSTLELGDSALYLCASSLGGGPDTQYFGPGTRLTVL.

The chain links TRBV18 to TRBJ2-1; D is unclear. V was trimmed by 1 base and J by 10 bases, leaving 11 bases between them. CDR1 is KGHSH and CDR2 is LQKENI in the germline V gene. This CDR3 has 13 amino acids. CDR3 nucleotides: TGTGCCAGCTCACCACGGGTATCTGGCGAGCAGTTCTTC. It is translated as CASSPRVSGEQFF.

The chain uses TRBV19 and TRBJ2-7; unclear D gene. Germline-derived CDR1 and CDR2 are LNHDA and SQIVND (reference sequence). This CDR3 comprises 13 residues. V gave up 5 bases and J gave up 0 bases, with 8 bases separating them. CDR3 amino acids: CASSPLGSYEQYF. The CDR3 bases are TGTGCCAGTAGTCCGCTGGGCTCCTACGAGCAGTACTTC.

This chain uses TRBV4-3 with TRBJ2-3, with D hard to call. Germline V gives CDR1 LGHNA, CDR2 YSLEER. CDR3 size: 13 residues. Trimming removed 0 bases from V and 5 bases from J, with 6 bases in between. The CDR3 DNA is TGCGCCAGCAGCCAAGATCGGGTAGATACGCAGTATTTT. Amino acids: CASSQDRVDTQYF.

This chain uses TRBV4-1 with TRBJ1-1; weak D call: TRBD1 (6 bases). With 0 bases removed from V and 3 bases from J, the gap between germline ends came to 11 bases. The germline gives CDR1 MGHRA, CDR2 YSYEKL. This CDR3 region has 15 residues. The CDR3 region has the DNA TGCGCCAGCAGCCAAGATGAGGGGGGGTACACTGAAGCTTTCTTT. Translated: CASSQDEGGYTEAFF.

The genes are TRBV19 and TRBJ2-3, with D possibly TRBD1 on 5 matching bases. V shed 7 bases and J shed 1 base, with 18 bases lying between them. CDR1 is LNHDA, CDR2 SQIVND, per germline (reference sequence). The CDR3 has 16 amino acids. This CDR3 is CASTPWLRAGTDTQYF. CDR3 DNA sequence: TGTGCCAGTACCCCTTGGCTCAGGGCCGGCACAGATACGCAGTATTTT.

This clone was seen once. V is TRBV2 and J is TRBJ2-2; D is possibly TRBD2 (5 bases). Between the trimmed V and J ends, which lost 3 bases and 7 bases, there was a span of 15 bases. CDR1 is SNHLY and CDR2 is FYNNEI in the germline V gene. The CDR3 has 15 amino acids. Written as DNA, the CDR3 is TGTGCCAGCAGTGAGGAGGAGAGGGCGGGCGGGGAGCTGTTTTTT. This gives the protein CASSEEERAGGELFF.

The chain carries TRBV9 and TRBJ1-4; D is possibly TRBD1 (6 bases). Germline V gene sequence: CDR1 SGDLS, CDR2 YYNGEE. V was pared by 3 bases and J by 8 bases, with 20 bases between. CDR3 length: 16 residues. The CDR3 is CASSATQGGGKEKLFF. The CDR3 DNA sequence: TGTGCCAGCAGCGCCACCCAAGGGGGGGGGAAGGAAAAACTGTTTTTT.

This rearrangement joins TRBV4-1 to TRBJ2-3; no clear D. Germline V gene sequence: CDR1 MGHRA, CDR2 YSYEKL. V shed 2 bases and J shed 7 bases, with 7 bases lying between them. The CDR3 length is 12 residues. The chain's CDR3 is CASSQTRYTQYF. The CDR3 bases are TGCGCCAGCAGCCAAACAAGGTATACGCAGTATTTT.

The chain uses TRBV15 and TRBJ1-2; D ambiguous. Germline assignment: CDR1 LNHNV and CDR2 YYDKDF (reference sequence). This CDR3 has 14 residues. The V end was cut by 0 bases, the J end by 4 bases, with 9 bases between. CDR3 coding DNA: TGTGCCACCAGCAGAGATCGGGTAGGCTATGGCTACACCTTC. It translates to CATSRDRVGYGYTF. The whole variable domain, remainder taken from reference TRBV15 and TRBJ1-2, is DAMVIQNPRYQVTQFGKPVTLSCSQTLNHNVMYWYQQKSSQAPKLLFHYYDKDFNNEADTPDNFQSRRPNTSFCFLDIRSPGLGDTAMYLCATSRDRVGYGYTFGSGTRLTVV.

V is TRBV12-5 and J is TRBJ2-5; 10 nucleotides match TRBD2. CDR1 and CDR2 from the germline V gene are LGHNT and FRNRAP. The trim removed 2 bases at V and 7 bases at J, leaving 10 bases unmatched. This CDR3 is 16 amino acids long. The CDR3, as DNA: TGTGCTAGTGGTTTGAGGAGCGGGGGGGAACCCCCGACCCAGTACTTC. It specifies CASGLRSGGEPPTQYF.

This clone was counted once. The chain couples TRBV18 to TRBJ2-7; 8 positions match TRBD1. The length of the CDR3 is 14 residues. The V and J ends lost 3 bases and 5 bases, in that order; junction bases with no gene match: 6. The V gene's germline CDR1 is KGHSH and CDR2 LQKENI. The CDR3 is CASSPTGAPHEQYF. The CDR3 bases are TGTGCCAGCTCACCGACAGGGGCTCCCCACGAGCAGTACTTC.

The J gene is TRBJ1-5, the V gene TRBV10-1; possibly TRBD1 for D (5 bases). The CDR3 has 16 residues. Between the trimmed V and J ends, which lost 2 bases and 4 bases, there was a span of 15 bases. Per the germline V gene, CDR1 is WNHNN and CDR2 is SYGVQD (reference sequence). CDR3 DNA sequence: TGCGCCAGCAGTGAGGGCACGGGGCCGCAAAATCAGCCCCAGCATTTT. Translated, it gives CASSEGTGPQNQPQHF.

Points on this clone: One end of the junction fails to match germline, which may point to a read error. The chain carries TRBV6-1 and TRBJ1-1; D is ambiguous. Germline assignment: CDR1 MNHNS and CDR2 SASEGT. This CDR3 comprises 14 residues. This CDR3 reads CASSPWTENAEAFF. The CDR3 DNA follows: TGTGCCAGCAGTCCATGGACGGAGAACGCTGAAGCTTTCTTT.

CDR3 bases: TGCGCCAGCAGCCGAACCCTGGGACAGGGGGAAGTCGAGCAGTACTTC. Its translation is CASSRTLGQGEVEQYF. The chain combines TRBV4-1 with TRBJ2-7, with TRBD1 matching over 11 bases. Germline V gives CDR1 MGHRA, CDR2 YSYEKL. With V trimmed by 4 bases and J by 6 bases, 11 bases remained unmatched. The CDR3 has 16 amino acids.

This chain joins TRBV4-3 and TRBJ1-2; no definite D call. This CDR3 region has 13 residues. CDR1 and CDR2 (germline): LGHNA, YSLEER. The V end lost 0 bases, the J end lost 5 bases, and 7 bases lay between the germline ends. CDR3 nucleotides: TGCGCCAGCAGCCAAGAGGGTTTTTATGGCTACACCTTC. This gives the protein CASSQEGFYGYTF.

This chain joins TRBV7-2 and TRBJ2-4, with 12 bases matching TRBD1. The CDR3 covers 16 residues. The germline gives CDR1 SGHTA, CDR2 FQGNSA. Trimming at V came to 2 bases and at J to 8 bases, leaving 7 bases not matched to a gene. The CDR3 reads CASSLSGTGGFDIQYF. CDR3 DNA sequence: TGTGCCAGCAGCTTATCCGGGACAGGGGGCTTCGACATTCAGTACTTC.

This chain uses TRBV15 with TRBJ2-6; D not resolved. Germline V lookup: CDR1 LNHNV, CDR2 YYDKDF (reference sequence). The CDR3 spans 15 residues. With 2 bases removed from V and 0 bases from J, the gap between germline ends came to 5 bases. Here the CDR3 reads CATSRHASGANVLTF. CDR3 nucleotide sequence: TGTGCCACCAGCAGACATGCCTCTGGGGCCAACGTCCTGACTTTC.

The chain has TRBV9 and TRBJ1-5; D is uncertain. This CDR3 has 14 amino acids. The V end was cut by 0 bases, the J end by 5 bases, with 9 bases between. The germline V gene has CDR1 SGDLS and CDR2 YYNGEE. CDR3: CASSVDDRYQPQHF. The DNA of the CDR3 is TGTGCCAGCAGCGTAGATGATAGGTATCAGCCCCAGCATTTT. Drawing the rest from reference TRBV9 and TRBJ1-5, the complete variable domain is DSGVTQTPKHLITATGQRVTLRCSPRSGDLSVYWYQQSLDQGLQFLIQYYNGEERAKGNILERFSAQQFPDLHSELNLSSLELGDSALYFCASSVDDRYQPQHFGDGTRLSIL.

This clone was picked up one time. One end of the junction fails to match germline, which may point to a read error. The rearrangement uses TRBV6-5 and TRBJ2-1; tentative D call: TRBD1 (6 bases). Per germline, CDR1 MNHEY and CDR2 SVGAGI. The CDR3 is 11 residues long. CDR3 DNA: TGTGCCAGCAGTGGTAACAGGGAAAGGGTCTTC. It encodes CASSGNRERVF.

The chain joins TRBV6-1 to TRBJ2-7; D tentatively reads TRBD1 or TRBD2 (5 bases each). Germline assignment: CDR1 MNHNS and CDR2 SASEGT. Deletions cut 3 bases from V and 2 bases from J, with 11 bases between. The CDR3 is 14 residues long. The CDR3 bases are TGTGCCAGCAGTGATTTGAGGGGCACCTACGAGCAGTACTTC. It translates to CASSDLRGTYEQYF.

The CDR3 region has the DNA TGTGCCAGCAGTTTTTCCGACAGGGGCGCATCATCCTATGGCTACACCTTC. As protein: CASSFSDRGASSYGYTF. The V gene is TRBV28, the J gene TRBJ1-2, with 8 bases matching TRBD1. CDR3 length: 17 residues. The V and J ends lost 3 bases and 4 bases, in that order; junction bases with no gene match: 13. Germline CDR1 MDHEN, CDR2 SYDVKM.

This chain joins TRBV14 and TRBJ1-1; TRBD1 is a possible D gene (5 bases). The CDR3 spans 13 residues. Germline assignment: CDR1 SGHDN and CDR2 FVKESK. Trimming stripped 0 bases from V and 14 bases from J, with 16 bases between. The CDR3: CASSQDRGYYLFF. The CDR3 DNA sequence: TGTGCCAGCAGCCAAGATAGGGGCTATTATCTCTTCTTT.

The rearrangement links TRBV30 to TRBJ2-5; D remains ambiguous. The CDR3 runs 11 residues. CDR1 and CDR2 from the germline V gene are GTSNPN and SVGIG (reference sequence). V was cut by 3 bases and J by 5 bases, with 7 bases left in between. The CDR3 sequence: CAWSQRETQYF. The CDR3 DNA sequence: TGTGCCTGGAGCCAACGGGAGACCCAGTACTTC.

The CDR3 coding sequence is TGTGCCAGCAGGGAAAGCCGCCAAGCTTTCTTT. This encodes CASRESRQAFF. The rearrangement joins TRBV6-5 to TRBJ1-1; D is uncertain. The CDR3 has 11 amino acids. V was pared by 6 bases and J by 9 bases, with 11 bases between. Looked up from germline, CDR1 is MNHEY and CDR2 is SVGAGI.

This sequence joins TRBV5-4 and TRBJ1-1, with D possibly being TRBD1 (5 bases). Trimming shortened V by 5 bases and J by 1 base, and 12 bases separated the two germline ends. This CDR3 spans 14 amino acids. Germline assignment: CDR1 SGHNT and CDR2 YYREEE (reference sequence). The chain's CDR3 is CASRPTASNTEAFF. DNA of the CDR3: TGTGCCAGCAGACCGACAGCCTCGAACACTGAAGCTTTCTTT. Variable domain in full (rest from reference TRBV5-4 and TRBJ1-1): ETGVTQSPTHLIKTRGQQVTLRCSSQSGHNTVSWYQQALGQGPQFIFQYYREEENGRGNFPPRFSGLQFPNYSSELNVNALELDDSALYLCASRPTASNTEAFFGQGTRLTVV.

The chain recombines TRBV7-2 with TRBJ2-5; a possible D gene is TRBD1 (6 bases). Looked up from germline, CDR1 is SGHTA and CDR2 is FQGNSA. Deletions cut 6 bases from V and 5 bases from J, with 19 bases between. There are 15 residues in the CDR3. The CDR3 loop reads CASRKQGIGRETQYF. The DNA of the CDR3 is TGTGCCAGCAGGAAACAGGGTATAGGTAGGGAGACCCAGTACTTC.

The chain is built from TRBV5-5 and TRBJ2-3; D assignment may be TRBD1 or TRBD2 (5 bases each). The V end lost 1 base, the J end lost 2 bases, and 11 bases lay between the germline ends. Per germline, CDR1 SGHKS and CDR2 YYEKEE (reference sequence). The CDR3 is made up of 15 amino acids. The CDR3 region is CASSLRDGNTDTQYF. The CDR3 DNA reads TGTGCCAGCAGCTTGAGGGACGGTAACACAGATACGCAGTATTTT.

This sequence joins TRBV21-1 and TRBJ1-5. TRBV21-1 is termed a pseudogene. This CDR3 region has 14 residues. The chain's CDR3 is CASSDGGCNQPQHF. The CDR3 bases are TGTGCCAGCAGCGATGGAGGCTGCAATCAGCCCCAGCATTTT.

This rearrangement joins TRBV6-6 to TRBJ1-1, with TRBD1 as a possible D gene (6 bases). CDR1 and CDR2 (germline): MNHNY, SVGAGI (reference sequence). The CDR3 loop spans 13 amino acids. Deletions cut 2 bases from V and 11 bases from J, with 15 bases between. The CDR3 sequence: CASSYPASGVAFF. The CDR3 DNA reads TGTGCCAGCAGTTACCCCGCGTCAGGGGTGGCTTTCTTT.